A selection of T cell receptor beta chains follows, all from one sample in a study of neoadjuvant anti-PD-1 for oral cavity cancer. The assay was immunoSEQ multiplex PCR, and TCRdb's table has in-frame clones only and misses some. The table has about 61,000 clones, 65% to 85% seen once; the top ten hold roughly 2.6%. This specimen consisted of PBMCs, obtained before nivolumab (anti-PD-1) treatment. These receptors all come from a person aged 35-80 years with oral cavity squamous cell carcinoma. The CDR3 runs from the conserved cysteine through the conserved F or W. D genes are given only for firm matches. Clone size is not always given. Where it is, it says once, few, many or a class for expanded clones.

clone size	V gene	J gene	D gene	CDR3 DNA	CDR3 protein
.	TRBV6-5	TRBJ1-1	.	TGTGCCAGCAGGTCACCGACAGGTCACACTGAAGCTTTCTTT	CASRSPTGHTEAFF
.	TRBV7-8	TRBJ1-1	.	TGTGCCAGCAGCTTTGGCACTGAAGCTTTCTTT	CASSFGTEAFF
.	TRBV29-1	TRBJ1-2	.	TGCAGCGTTGAAAACAGGGCGGGGTATGGCTACACCTTC	CSVENRAGYGYTF
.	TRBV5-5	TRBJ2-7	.	TGTGCCAGCAGCCACAGGGACTTGCGCGACGAGCAGTACTTC	CASSHRDLRDEQYF
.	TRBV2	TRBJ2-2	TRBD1	TGTGCCAGCCGGCGGGGACAGGGGACGACCGGGGAGCTGTTTTTT	CASRRGQGTTGELFF
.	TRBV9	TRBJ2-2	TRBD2	TGTGCCAGCAGCGCCCCCGGAAAGACTAGCGGGAGAACCGGGGAGCTGTTTTTT	CASSAPGKTSGRTGELFF
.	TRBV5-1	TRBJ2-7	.	TGCGCCAGCAGCTTGGTGGGGACGGGCGACGAGCAGTACTTC	CASSLVGTGDEQYF
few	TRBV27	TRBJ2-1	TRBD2	TGTGCCAGCAGTTTTCGACTAGCGGGAGGGCTCTACAATGAGCAGTTCTTC	CASSFRLAGGLYNEQFF
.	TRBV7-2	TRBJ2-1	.	TGTGCCAGCAGCCCCGACTACCTACAGAGAAATGAGCAGTTCTTC	CASSPDYLQRNEQFF
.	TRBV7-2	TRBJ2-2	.	TGTGCCAGCAGCTTAACGGTTTCCGGACTTAAGAACACCGGGGAGCTGTTTTTT	CASSLTVSGLKNTGELFF
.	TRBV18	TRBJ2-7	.	TGTGCCAGCTCACCGATCTCAGGGTTCTACGAGCAGTACTTC	CASSPISGFYEQYF
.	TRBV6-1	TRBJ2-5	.	TGTGCCAGCAGTGAACTGGAGGGGGCGCCGGAGACCCAGTACTTC	CASSELEGAPETQYF
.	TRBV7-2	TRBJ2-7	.	TGTGCCAGCAGCCCATTCAGGGGTTCCTCGTACGAGCAGTACTTC	CASSPFRGSSYEQYF
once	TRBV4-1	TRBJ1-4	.	TGCGCCAGCAGCCAAGATCTCGGCAGTGGAATAGCTAATGAAAAACTGTTTTTT	CASSQDLGSGIANEKLFF
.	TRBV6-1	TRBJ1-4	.	TGTGCCAGCAAGTGGCAGGGGAGTGAAAAACTGTTTTTT	CASKWQGSEKLFF
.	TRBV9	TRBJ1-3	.	TGTGCCAGCAGCGTAGATCGTGGCAGGGGAAACACCATATATTTT	CASSVDRGRGNTIYF
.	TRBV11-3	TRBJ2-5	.	TGTGCCAGCAGCTTAGATTCGACAGGCGGAGAGACCCAGTACTTC	CASSLDSTGGETQYF
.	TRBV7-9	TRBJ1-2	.	TGTGCCAGCAGCCGCTACGGGAGCAACTATGGCTACACCTTC	CASSRYGSNYGYTF
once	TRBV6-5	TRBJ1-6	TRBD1	TGTGCCAGCCAAATCGACAGGGCTTATAATTCACCCCTCCACTTT	CASQIDRAYNSPLHF
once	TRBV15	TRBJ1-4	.	TGTGCCACCAGCAAACAGGGCCACGGGCGGACTAATGAAAAACTGTTTTTT	CATSKQGHGRTNEKLFF
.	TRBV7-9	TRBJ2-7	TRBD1	TGTGCCAGCAGCTTACCGGACAGGGACCCCTACGAGCAGTACTTC	CASSLPDRDPYEQYF
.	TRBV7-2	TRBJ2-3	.	TGTGCCAGCAGCTTAGTGGGTCTAGGCGGGGAGAGGACAGATACGCAGTATTTT	CASSLVGLGGERTDTQYF
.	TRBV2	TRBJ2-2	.	TGTGCCAGCAGCCTTGACAGGAACACCGGGGAGCTGTTTTTT	CASSLDRNTGELFF
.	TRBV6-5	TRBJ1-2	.	TGTGCCAGCAGTTACTCGTCCAGTAACTATGGCTACACCTTC	CASSYSSSNYGYTF
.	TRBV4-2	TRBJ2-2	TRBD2	TGTGCCAGCAGCCAAGAAGTAGGTAGCGGGAGCACCGGGGAGCTGTTTTTT	CASSQEVGSGSTGELFF
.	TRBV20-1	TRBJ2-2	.	TGCAGTGCTAGGGGCACCGGGGAGCTGTTTTTT	CSARGTGELFF
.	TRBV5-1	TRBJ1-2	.	TGCGCCAGCAGCTTGACAGACCACTATGGCTACACCTTC	CASSLTDHYGYTF
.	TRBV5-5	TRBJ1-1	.	TGTGCCAGCAGCGAAACCGGGCCCAGGAACACTGAAGCTTTCTTT	CASSETGPRNTEAFF
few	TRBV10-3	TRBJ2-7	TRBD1	TGTGCCATCAGTCCCCAGCAGGGGGCGGGCTCCTACGAGCAGTACTTC	CAISPQQGAGSYEQYF
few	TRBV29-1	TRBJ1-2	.	TGCAGCGTTGGCCTACCCAACTATGGCTACACCTTC	CSVGLPNYGYTF
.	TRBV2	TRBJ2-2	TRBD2	TGTGCCAGCAAACTAGCGGGGAACACCGGGGAGCTGTTTTTT	CASKLAGNTGELFF
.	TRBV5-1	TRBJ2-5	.	TGCGCCAGCAGTCCGGGGTCGGGAGAGACCCAGTACTTC	CASSPGSGETQYF
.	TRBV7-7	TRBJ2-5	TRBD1	TGTGCCAGCAGCATCTCACCGGGACAGGCTCTCCAAGAGACCCAGTACTTC	CASSISPGQALQETQYF
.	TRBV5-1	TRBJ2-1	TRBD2	TGCGCCAGCAGTTTCCTAGCGGGGAGCTCCTACAATGAGCAGTTCTTC	CASSFLAGSSYNEQFF
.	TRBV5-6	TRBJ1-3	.	TGTGCCAGCAGCCCCGGAGGGGGCACCATATATTTT	CASSPGGGTIYF
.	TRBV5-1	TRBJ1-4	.	TGTGCCAGCAGCCCCCGGGGGGGCCTTCTCAATGAAAAACTGTTTTTT	CASSPRGGLLNEKLFF
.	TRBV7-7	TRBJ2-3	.	TGTGCCAGCAGCTTAGAGAGGGCAGATACGCAGTATTTT	CASSLERADTQYF
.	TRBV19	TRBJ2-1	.	TGTGCCAGTAGTTTACACTTCCAGGGGACCGACAATGAGCAGTTCTTC	CASSLHFQGTDNEQFF
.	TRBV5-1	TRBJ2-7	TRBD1	TGCGCCAGCAGCTTGAAACAGGGGGCTTCCTACGAGCAGTACTTC	CASSLKQGASYEQYF
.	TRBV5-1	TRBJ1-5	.	TGCGCCAGCAGCTTGGACGACGGCCCAAATCAGCCCCAGCATTTT	CASSLDDGPNQPQHF
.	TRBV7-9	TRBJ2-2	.	TGTGCCAGCAGTCCAACTTCTACCGGGGAGCTGTTTTTT	CASSPTSTGELFF
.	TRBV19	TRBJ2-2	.	TGTGCCAGTAGTCCCGGGACTCCGAACACCGGGGAGCTGTTTTTT	CASSPGTPNTGELFF
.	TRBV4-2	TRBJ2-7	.	TGTGCCAGCAGCCAAGATGGGTTTCAGGTACAATCCTACGAGCAGTACTTC	CASSQDGFQVQSYEQYF
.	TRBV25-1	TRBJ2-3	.	TGTGCCAGCAGTGTACTCGGGGATACGCAGTATTTT	CASSVLGDTQYF
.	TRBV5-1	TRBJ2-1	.	TGCGCCAGCAGCTGGACCGTTAGCTCCTACAATGAGCAGTTCTTC	CASSWTVSSYNEQFF
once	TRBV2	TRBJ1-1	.	TGTGCCAGCACTAAGGTCGCTGAAGCTTTCTTT	CASTKVAEAFF
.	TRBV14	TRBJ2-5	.	TGTGCCAGCAGCCCAGAAATAGCGCTCACCCAAGAGACCCAGTACTTC	CASSPEIALTQETQYF
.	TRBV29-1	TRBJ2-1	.	TGCAGCGTTGAGCTTTCAGACAGACACAATGAGCAGTTCTTC	CSVELSDRHNEQFF
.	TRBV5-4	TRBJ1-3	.	TGTGCCAGCAGCCTAACAGGGACTGGAAACACCATATATTTT	CASSLTGTGNTIYF
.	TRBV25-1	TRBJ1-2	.	TGTGCCAGCAGTTTAGTCCGGGGCTATGGCTACACCTTC	CASSLVRGYGYTF
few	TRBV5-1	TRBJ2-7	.	TGCGCCAGCAGCCGCCCCAATGTGGAGGGTACGGGCTACGAGCAGTACTTC	CASSRPNVEGTGYEQYF
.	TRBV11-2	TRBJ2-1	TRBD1	TGTGCCAGCAGCTCCACTTCATCCGGGACAGGGGGAAACCTCTATGAGCAGTTCTTC	CASSSTSSGTGGNLYEQFF